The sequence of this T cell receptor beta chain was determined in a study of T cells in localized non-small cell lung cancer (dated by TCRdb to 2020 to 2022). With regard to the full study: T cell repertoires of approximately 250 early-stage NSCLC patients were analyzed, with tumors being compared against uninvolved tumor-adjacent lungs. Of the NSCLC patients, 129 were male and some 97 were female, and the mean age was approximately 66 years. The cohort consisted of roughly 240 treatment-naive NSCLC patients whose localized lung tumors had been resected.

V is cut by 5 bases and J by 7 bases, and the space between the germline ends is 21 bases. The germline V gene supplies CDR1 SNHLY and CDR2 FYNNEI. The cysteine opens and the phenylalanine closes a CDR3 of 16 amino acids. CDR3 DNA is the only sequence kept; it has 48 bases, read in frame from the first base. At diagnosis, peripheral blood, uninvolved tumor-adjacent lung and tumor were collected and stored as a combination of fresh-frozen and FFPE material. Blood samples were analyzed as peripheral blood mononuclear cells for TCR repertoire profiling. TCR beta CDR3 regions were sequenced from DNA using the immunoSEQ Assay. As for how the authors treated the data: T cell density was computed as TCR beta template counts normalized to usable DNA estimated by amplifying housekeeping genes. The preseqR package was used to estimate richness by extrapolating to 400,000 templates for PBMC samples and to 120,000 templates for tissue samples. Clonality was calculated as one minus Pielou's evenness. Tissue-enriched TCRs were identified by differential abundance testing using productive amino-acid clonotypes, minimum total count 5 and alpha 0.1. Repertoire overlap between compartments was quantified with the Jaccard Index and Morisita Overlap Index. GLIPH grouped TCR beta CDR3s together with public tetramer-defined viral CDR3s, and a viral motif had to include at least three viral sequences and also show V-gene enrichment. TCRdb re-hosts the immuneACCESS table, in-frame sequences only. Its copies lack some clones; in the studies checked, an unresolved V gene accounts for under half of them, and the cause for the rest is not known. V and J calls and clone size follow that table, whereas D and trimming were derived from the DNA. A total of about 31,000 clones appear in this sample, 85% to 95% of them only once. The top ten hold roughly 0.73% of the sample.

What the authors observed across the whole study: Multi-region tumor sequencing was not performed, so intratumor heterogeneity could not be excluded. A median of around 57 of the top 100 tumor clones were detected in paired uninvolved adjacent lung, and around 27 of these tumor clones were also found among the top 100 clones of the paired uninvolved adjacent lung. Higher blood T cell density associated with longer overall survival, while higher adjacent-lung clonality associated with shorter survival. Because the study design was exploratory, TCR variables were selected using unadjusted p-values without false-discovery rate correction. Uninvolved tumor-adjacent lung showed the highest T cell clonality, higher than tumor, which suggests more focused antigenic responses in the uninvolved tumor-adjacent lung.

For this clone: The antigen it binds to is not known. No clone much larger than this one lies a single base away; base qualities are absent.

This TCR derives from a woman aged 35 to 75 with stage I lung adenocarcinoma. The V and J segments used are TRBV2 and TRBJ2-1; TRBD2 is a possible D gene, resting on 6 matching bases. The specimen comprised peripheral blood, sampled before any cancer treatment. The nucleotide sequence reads TGTGCCAGCAGTAACTCCTTAGGACTGACTAGAAATGAGCAGTTCTTC. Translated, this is CASSNSLGLTRNEQFF.